This TCR beta chain was identified in a study of breast tumors, draining lymph nodes, adjacent tissues. Study-wide results and caveats: Findings are consistent with lymph node origin and intratumoral expansion of most tumor T cells. Compared with basal-like, luminal-like tumors shared significantly more repertoire with nontumor tissue. Tumor repertoires ranked between lymph nodes and nontumor tissue in diversity, with V and J gene preferences. That most tumor T cells come from lymph nodes remained unproven.

MiXCR was run by TCRdb on the multiplex PCR reads, yielding one entry per CDR3 protein. The sample has about 100,000 distinct CDR3 sequences, 21% seen once; the top ten hold roughly 1.2%. The table lists this clonotype with many counts. Its antigen is still unknown. This CDR3 region has 15 residues. The J segment lost 1 base and the V segment lost 10 bases, leaving 10 bases of the junction unmatched. The germline V gene has CDR1 WSHSY and CDR2 SAAADI. Breast cancer patients provided tissue from their axillary draining lymph nodes. The V and J genes are TRBV10-2 and TRBJ2-3; 8 bases are a match to TRBD2. The source of this sequence is a female donor with breast cancer. Some clones in this sample may be carry-over from other donors' samples. The sequencing input was axillary lymph node tissue. The chain's CDR3 is CATQRGLARTDTQYF. Here the CDR3 DNA reads TGCGCCACACAGCGGGGGCTAGCGCGCACAGATACGCAGTATTTT.